Presented here are 18 T cell receptor beta chains from one specimen sequenced in a study of CD8 T cells in ankylosing spondylitis. Their antigens are not known. TCRdb independently ran MiXCR on the 5' RACE reads; one entry per CDR3 protein. This sample has a few hundred thousand distinct CDR3 sequences, with roughly 12% found just once. General study findings and limits: Blood of patients with ankylosing spondylitis appeared to be characterized by a TCR beta motif of eight highly homologous variants.

What was sequenced was blood, either unsorted or a sorted T cell fraction (not recorded which). These receptors were collected from a male donor with ankylosing spondylitis.

This clonotype came up a few times. The rearrangement links TRBV29-1 to TRBJ2-1, with D maybe TRBD2 (6 bases). Germline loops: CDR1 SQVTM, CDR2 ANQGSEA. Trimming shortened V by 5 bases and J by 4 bases, and 9 bases separated the two germline ends. The CDR3 loop spans 12 amino acids. The CDR3 coding sequence is TGCAGCGTTTTGGCGGGATACAATGAGCAGTTCTTC. This sequence encodes CSVLAGYNEQFF.

The table lists this clonotype with a few counts. The rearrangement uses TRBV12-3 or TRBV12-4 and TRBJ2-3; D is uncertain. V was cut by 2 bases and J by 2 bases, with 5 bases left in between. CDR3 length: 13 residues. CDR3 in DNA: TGTGCCAGCAGTTTACACCCCACAGATACGCAGTATTTT. Translated, it gives CASSLHPTDTQYF.

CDR3 coding DNA: TGTGCCAGCAGCCACCCGACCAAAGGCACAGATACGCAGTATTTT. Protein product: CASSHPTKGTDTQYF. The chain uses TRBV3-1 and TRBJ2-3; D is undetermined. V dropped 3 bases and J dropped 1 base, with 11 bases sitting between them. CDR1 and CDR2 (germline): LGHDT, YNNKEL (reference sequence). The CDR3 runs to 15 residues.

This clonotype was seen a few times. The CDR3 loop reads CSAAPLAGGTGELFF. The CDR3, as DNA: TGCAGCGCCGCCCCACTAGCGGGAGGAACCGGGGAGCTGTTTTTT. The chain uses TRBV29-1 and TRBJ2-2, with 12 positions matching TRBD2. There are 15 residues in the CDR3. CDR1 is SQVTM and CDR2 is ANQGSEA in the germline V gene. V trimming: 7 bases; J trimming: 5 bases; junction bases outside the gene matches: 8.

The rearrangement links TRBV20-1 to TRBJ2-7, with TRBD1 matching over 9 bases. V was clipped by 0 bases and J by 2 bases; unmatched bases: 2. The CDR3 spans 14 residues. Germline V CDR1 and CDR2: DFQATT, SNEGSKA (reference sequence). CDR3 loop: CSARDWTGAYEQYF. The CDR3 bases are TGCAGTGCTAGAGATTGGACAGGGGCCTACGAGCAGTACTTC.

This chain connects TRBV7-9 to TRBJ1-4; D ambiguous. The CDR3 contains 16 residues. V lost 2 bases and J lost 0, with 10 bases in between. The germline gives CDR1 SEHNR, CDR2 FQNEAQ (reference sequence). Here the CDR3 DNA reads TGTGCCAGCAGCTTAATCGGGCAGGCAACTAATGAAAAACTGTTTTTT. Translated: CASSLIGQATNEKLFF.

This chain uses TRBV15 with TRBJ2-7, with unresolved D. The germline V and J ends were trimmed by 1 base and 3 bases, with 7 bases remaining between them. CDR3 size: 13 residues. Looked up from germline, CDR1 is LNHNV and CDR2 is YYDKDF (reference sequence). The CDR3 loop is CATSRAWGYEQYF. The CDR3 coding sequence is TGTGCCACCAGCAGAGCGTGGGGCTACGAGCAGTACTTC. The whole variable domain, filled in from reference TRBV15 and TRBJ2-7, reads DAMVIQNPRYQVTQFGKPVTLSCSQTLNHNVMYWYQQKSSQAPKLLFHYYDKDFNNEADTPDNFQSRRPNTSFCFLDIRSPGLGDTAMYLCATSRAWGYEQYFGPGTRLTVT.

The rearrangement links TRBV6-1 to TRBJ2-5; 7 positions agree with TRBD2. Germline CDR1 MNHNS, CDR2 SASEGT. The CDR3 covers 11 residues. V shed 11 bases and J 4 bases; nucleotides not matched to a gene: 4. The CDR3 reads CAAGEGETQYF. CDR3 nucleotides: TGTGCCGCGGGGGAGGGAGAGACCCAGTACTTC.

There are a few counts of this clonotype. The chain joins TRBV2 to TRBJ2-2, with D uncertain. CDR1 is SNHLY and CDR2 is FYNNEI in the germline V gene. V gave up 6 bases and J gave up 2 bases, with 10 bases separating them. This CDR3 comprises 14 residues. The CDR3 DNA reads as TGTGCCAGCAGCCCGGACGTAAACACCGGGGAGCTGTTTTTT. It is translated as CASSPDVNTGELFF.

The J gene is TRBJ1-5, the V gene TRBV2, with D unresolved. V gave up 3 bases and J gave up 6 bases, with 15 bases separating them. CDR1 and CDR2 from the germline V gene are SNHLY and FYNNEI. The CDR3 consists of 15 residues. The CDR3: CASSDGPLGGQPQHF. The CDR3 DNA reads TGTGCCAGCAGTGACGGGCCCCTGGGCGGTCAGCCCCAGCATTTT.

The chain couples TRBV16 to TRBJ1-5, with D possibly matching TRBD1 (5 bases). The V and J ends lost 0 bases and 8 bases respectively, with 23 bases between them. Per the germline V gene, CDR1 is KGHSY and CDR2 is FQNENV. This CDR3 is 18 amino acids long. This CDR3 is CASSQSLGKGMGGEPQHF. In DNA form, the CDR3 reads TGTGCCAGCAGCCAATCCCTGGGGAAGGGGATGGGCGGAGAGCCCCAGCATTTT. The complete variable domain, with remaining parts taken from reference TRBV16 and TRBJ1-5, reads GEEVAQTPKHLVRGEGQKAKLYCAPIKGHSYVFWYQQVLKNEFKFLISFQNENVFDETGMPKERFSAKCLPNSPCSLEIQATKLEDSAVYFCASSQSLGKGMGGEPQHFGDGTRLSIL.

This clonotype was observed a handful of times. This rearrangement joins TRBV18 to TRBJ2-4; 12 bases line up with TRBD1. The CDR3 runs to 19 residues. Germline V lookup: CDR1 KGHSH, CDR2 LQKENI. V dropped 1 base and J dropped 3; count of bases not matched to a gene: 10. The CDR3 loop reads CASSPLFGTGGSGKNIQYF. In DNA, the CDR3 is TGTGCCAGCTCACCACTATTCGGGACAGGGGGCTCCGGCAAAAACATTCAGTACTTC. The full variable domain, completed using reference TRBV18 and TRBJ2-4, is NAGVMQNPRHLVRRRGQEARLRCSPMKGHSHVYWYRQLPEEGLKFMVYLQKENIIDESGMPKERFSAEFPKEGPSILRIQQVVRGDSAAYFCASSPLFGTGGSGKNIQYFGAGTRLSVL.

This clonotype appeared a few times. The gene calls are TRBV7-7 and TRBJ2-2; 14 bases match TRBD2. The V and J ends lost 5 bases and 7 bases, in that order; junction bases with no gene match: 9. The CDR3 length is 17 residues. Germline V CDR1 and CDR2: SSHAT, FNYEAQ (reference sequence). The CDR3 nucleotides are TGTGCCAGCAGCGGATACGGACTAGCGGGAGGAGACGGGGAGCTGTTTTTT. It translates to CASSGYGLAGGDGELFF.

In this sample, this clonotype turned up many times. The V and J genes are TRBV14 and TRBJ1-1; D not resolved. V shed 4 bases and J shed 7 bases, with 7 bases lying between them. From germline, CDR1 is SGHDN and CDR2 FVKESK. There are 11 residues in the CDR3. The CDR3 bases are TGTGCCAGCAGCCCGCTTCTTGAAGCTTTCTTT. It is translated as CASSPLLEAFF.

Regarding this clonotype: A much bigger clone sits one base away, suggesting this may be a read error. The chain joins TRBV7-2 to TRBJ2-1; 12 positions match TRBD2. CDR1 SGHTA and CDR2 FQGNSA come from the germline V gene. This CDR3 is built from 15 residues. V lost 6 bases to trimming and J lost 2 bases; unmatched junction nucleotides: 2. CDR3 sequence reads: CASRGLAGPYNEQFF. The CDR3 DNA reads as TGTGCCAGCAGGGGACTAGCGGGTCCCTACAATGAGCAGTTCTTC.

This clonotype was detected ten times or more. This chain joins TRBV5-4 and TRBJ1-4; TRBD1 matches at 9 bases. The CDR3 runs to 14 residues. The germline V gene encodes CDR1 SGHNT and CDR2 YYREEE (reference sequence). The V gene end was trimmed by 3 bases and the J gene end by 8 bases; junction bases not matched to a gene: 5. The CDR3 DNA reads TGTGCCAGCAGCTCCACAGGGGGCGAAGAAAAACTGTTTTTT. Translated, it gives CASSSTGGEEKLFF.

This clonotype was seen repeatedly, ten times or more. The chain recombines TRBV20-1 with TRBJ2-5; 8 nucleotides align to TRBD1. V trimming: 6 bases; J trimming: 5 bases; junction bases outside the gene matches: 5. Germline V lookup: CDR1 DFQATT, CDR2 SNEGSKA (reference sequence). The CDR3 extends over 12 amino acids. This CDR3 reads CSAPRDRETQYF. CDR3 bases: TGCAGTGCGCCCAGGGACAGGGAGACCCAGTACTTC.

This clonotype has a handful of counts. The V and J genes are TRBV14 and TRBJ2-2; D possibly uses TRBD1 or TRBD2 (5 bases each). The CDR3 is 13 amino acids. Trimming took off 7 bases at V and 6 bases at J, with 12 bases between the two ends. Germline V CDR1 and CDR2: SGHDN, FVKESK. The CDR3 reads CASTPRGAGELFF. The CDR3 DNA follows: TGTGCCAGCACACCGAGGGGCGCCGGGGAGCTGTTTTTT. The whole variable domain, filled in from reference TRBV14 and TRBJ2-2, reads EAGVTQFPSHSVIEKGQTVTLRCDPISGHDNLYWYRRVMGKEIKFLLHFVKESKQDESGMPNNRFLAERTGGTYSTLKVQPAELEDSGVYFCASTPRGAGELFFGEGSRLTVL.